This T cell receptor beta chain is drawn from a study of cytomegalovirus exposure and HLA in healthy donors. Points from the study as a whole: The authors confirmed in vitro that a few CMV-associated chains were specific for CMV antigens. Rarity characterized most TCR sequences, yet some public TCRs appeared in many donors.

Data came from immunoSEQ multiplex PCR; TCRdb stores just in-frame clones and leaves some out. Here the sample spans about 110,000 clones, about 87% being singletons. There are 14 residues in the CDR3. V lost 1 base, J lost 5 bases, and 5 bases stayed unmatched. The V gene's germline CDR1 is MNHNS and CDR2 SASEGT. As for this clone: Its antigen is undetermined.

The origin of this receptor is a young woman in good health and CMV-seropositive. Sequencing was done on a sample of PBMCs. The chain uses TRBV6-1 and TRBJ2-7; 7 positions match TRBD1. The CDR3 reads CASSEVQGVDEQYF. The CDR3 coding sequence is TGTGCCAGCAGTGAAGTTCAGGGGGTGGACGAGCAGTACTTC.